Below are 4 T cell receptor beta chains sequenced from a single sample in a study of cytomegalovirus exposure and HLA in healthy donors. The PCR made use of 60 Vbeta and 13 Jbeta primers. Sequencing used immunoSEQ multiplex PCR; TCRdb keeps in-frame clones, though not all of them. The sample holds 90,000 to 120,000 clones, 75% to 80% seen once. The sequencing input was PBMCs. Every receptor here comes from a man aged 60 to 75 in good health and CMV-seropositive.

The chain employs TRBV28 and TRBJ1-2; 7 bases are a match to TRBD1. CDR1 and CDR2 (germline): MDHEN, SYDVKM. The CDR3 runs to 15 residues. With 1 base clipped from V and 8 bases from J, the junction kept 10 bases outside the gene matches. The CDR3 spells CASSLSAGGKLGYTF. For the CDR3, the DNA is TGTGCCAGCAGTTTATCAGCAGGGGGGAAGTTAGGCTACACCTTC.

The chain combines TRBV27 with TRBJ2-5; D is perhaps TRBD2 (5 bases). The last part of the DNA fits TRBJ2-7 better; the J call may be wrong. The CDR3 runs 14 residues. The germline CDR1 and CDR2 sequences are MNHEY and SMNVEV (reference sequence). Here the CDR3 DNA reads TGTGCCAGCAGTTTAGGTGGCGGGCCCTACGAGCAGTACTTC. Its translation is CASSLGGGPYEQYF.

This sequence joins TRBV5-1 and TRBJ2-3; TRBD2 agrees at 9 bases. Germline CDR1 reads SGHRS; CDR2 reads YFSETQ. This CDR3 is built from 16 residues. V was pared by 3 bases and J by 2 bases, with 7 bases of the junction left unmatched. CDR3 sequence reads: CASSWPTSGYTDTQYF. DNA for the CDR3: TGCGCCAGCAGCTGGCCGACTAGCGGCTACACAGATACGCAGTATTTT.

This clone came up a few times. The V and J genes are TRBV7-2 and TRBJ2-4; TRBD1 aligns across 7 bases. This CDR3 has 12 amino acids. Germline loops: CDR1 SGHTA, CDR2 FQGNSA. V was pared by 5 bases and J by 10 bases, with 5 bases of the junction left unmatched. Here the CDR3 DNA reads TGTGCCAGCAGCGACCGGGACAGAATTCAGTACTTC. Its translation: CASSDRDRIQYF.